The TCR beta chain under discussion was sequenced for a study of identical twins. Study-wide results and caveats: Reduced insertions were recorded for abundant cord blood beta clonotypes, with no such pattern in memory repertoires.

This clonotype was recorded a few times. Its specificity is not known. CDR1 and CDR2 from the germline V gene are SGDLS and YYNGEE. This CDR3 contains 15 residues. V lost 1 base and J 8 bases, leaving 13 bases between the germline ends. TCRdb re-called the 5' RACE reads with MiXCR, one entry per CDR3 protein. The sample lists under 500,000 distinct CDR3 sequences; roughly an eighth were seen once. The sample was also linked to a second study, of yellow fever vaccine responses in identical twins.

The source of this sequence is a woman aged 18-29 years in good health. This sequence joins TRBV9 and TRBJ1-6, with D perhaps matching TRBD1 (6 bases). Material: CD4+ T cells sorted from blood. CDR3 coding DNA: TGTGCCAGCAGCGTACAAGGGGGAACACATTCACCCCTCCACTTT. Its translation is CASSVQGGTHSPLHF. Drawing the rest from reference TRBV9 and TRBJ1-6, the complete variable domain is DSGVTQTPKHLITATGQRVTLRCSPRSGDLSVYWYQQSLDQGLQFLIQYYNGEERAKGNILERFSAQQFPDLHSELNLSSLELGDSALYFCASSVQGGTHSPLHFGNGTRLTVT.